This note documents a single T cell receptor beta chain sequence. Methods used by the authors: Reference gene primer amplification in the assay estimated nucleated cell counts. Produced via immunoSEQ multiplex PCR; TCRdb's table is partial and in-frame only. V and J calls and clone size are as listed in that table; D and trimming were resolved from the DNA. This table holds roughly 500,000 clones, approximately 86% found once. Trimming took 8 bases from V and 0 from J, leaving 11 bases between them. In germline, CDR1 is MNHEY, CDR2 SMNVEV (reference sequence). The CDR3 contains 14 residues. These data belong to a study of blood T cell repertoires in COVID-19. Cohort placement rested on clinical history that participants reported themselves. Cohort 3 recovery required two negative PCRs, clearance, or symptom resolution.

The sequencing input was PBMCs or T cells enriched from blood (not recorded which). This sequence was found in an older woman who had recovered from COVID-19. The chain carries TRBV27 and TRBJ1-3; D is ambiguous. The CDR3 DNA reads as TGTGCCAGCGCTACAGCCTCCTCTGGAAACACCATATATTTT. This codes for CASATASSGNTIYF.